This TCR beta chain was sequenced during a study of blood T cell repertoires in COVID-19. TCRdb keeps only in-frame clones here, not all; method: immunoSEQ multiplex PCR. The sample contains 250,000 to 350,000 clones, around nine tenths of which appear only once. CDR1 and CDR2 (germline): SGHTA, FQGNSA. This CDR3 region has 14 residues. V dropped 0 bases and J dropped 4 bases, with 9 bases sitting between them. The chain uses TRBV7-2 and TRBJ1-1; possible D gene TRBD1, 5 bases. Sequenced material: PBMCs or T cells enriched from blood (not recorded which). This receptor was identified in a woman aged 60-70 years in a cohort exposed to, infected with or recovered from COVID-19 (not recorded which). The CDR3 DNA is TGTGCCAGCAGCTTAGCAGGGGTGGTCACTGAAGCTTTCTTT. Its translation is CASSLAGVVTEAFF.